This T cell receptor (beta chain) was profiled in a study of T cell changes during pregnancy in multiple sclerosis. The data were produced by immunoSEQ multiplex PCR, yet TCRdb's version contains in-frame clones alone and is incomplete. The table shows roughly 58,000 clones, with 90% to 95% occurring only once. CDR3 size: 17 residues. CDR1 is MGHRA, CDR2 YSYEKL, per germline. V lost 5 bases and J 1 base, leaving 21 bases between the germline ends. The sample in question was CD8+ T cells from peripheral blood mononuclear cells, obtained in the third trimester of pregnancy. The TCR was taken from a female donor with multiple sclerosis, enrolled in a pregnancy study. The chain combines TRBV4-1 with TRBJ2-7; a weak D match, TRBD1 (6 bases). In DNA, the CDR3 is TGCGCCAGCAGCATGAGGGCGGGCCAGGGGATATCCTACGAGCAGTACTTC. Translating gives CASSMRAGQGISYEQYF.